This T cell receptor beta chain is drawn from a study of vaccination and CD4 T cells after COVID-19. Study-wide findings and caveats: For convalescent patients, a median 86.3% of reactive clones surfaced exclusively after vaccination.

As for this clonotype: No antigen is known for it.

The Oncomine TCR Beta short-read assay sequenced DNA from cultured CD4+ T cells. After culture, CD4+ T cells served as the source for genomic DNA extraction. Each CDR3 protein is one row after TCRdb ran MiXCR on the PCR reads. The repertoire consists of 13,000 or so distinct CDR3 sequences, with approximately 52% occurring once and the leading ten covering 15% to 19%. Specified treatment: approximately 9-day PBMC culture with coronavirus spike peptide pools or control peptides (ViraFEST assay). TCRs were sequenced by ViraFEST after antigen-specific T cells had been expanded with peptide pools. The receptor was isolated from a human donor who had recovered from COVID-19. Sequenced input: CD4+ T cells from blood, cultured in vitro.

The CDR3 here is CSAKPSGRAPDTQYF. In nucleotides, the CDR3 is TGCAGTGCCAAACCTAGCGGGAGGGCCCCAGATACGCAGTATTTT. The rearrangement joins TRBV20-1 to TRBJ2-3; 12 nucleotides align to TRBD2. CDR3 size: 15 residues. Germline lookup yields CDR1 DFQATT and CDR2 SNEGSKA (reference sequence). Trimming took 6 bases from V and 4 from J; bases not matched to a gene: 8.